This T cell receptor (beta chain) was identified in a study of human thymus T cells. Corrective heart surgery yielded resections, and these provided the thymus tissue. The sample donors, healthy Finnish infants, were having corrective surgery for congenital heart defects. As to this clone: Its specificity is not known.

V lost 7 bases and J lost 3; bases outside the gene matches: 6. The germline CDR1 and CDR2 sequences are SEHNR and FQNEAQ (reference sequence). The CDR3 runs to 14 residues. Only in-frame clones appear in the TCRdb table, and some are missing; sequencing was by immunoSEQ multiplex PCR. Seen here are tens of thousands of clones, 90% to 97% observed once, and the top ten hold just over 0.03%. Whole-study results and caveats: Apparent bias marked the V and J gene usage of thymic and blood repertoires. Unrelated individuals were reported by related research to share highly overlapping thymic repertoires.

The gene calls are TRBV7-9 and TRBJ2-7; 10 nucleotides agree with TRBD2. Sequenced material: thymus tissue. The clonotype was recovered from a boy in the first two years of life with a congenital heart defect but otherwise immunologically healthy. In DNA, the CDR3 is TGTGCCAGCACCGAGCGGGAGGGGGACTACGAGCAGTACTTC. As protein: CASTEREGDYEQYF. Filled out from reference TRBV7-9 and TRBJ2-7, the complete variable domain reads DTGVSQNPRHKITKRGQNVTFRCDPISEHNRLYWYRQTLGQGPEFLTYFQNEAQLEKSRLLSDRFSAERPKGSFSTLEIQRTEQGDSAMYLCASTEREGDYEQYFGPGTRLTVT.